This T cell receptor (beta chain) was observed in a study of blood T cell repertoires in COVID-19. TCRdb's copy holds only in-frame clones and misses some; the assay was immunoSEQ multiplex PCR. The sample lists 300,000 to 350,000 clones, approximately 89% seen once, with more than 5% in the top ten. The CDR3 is 18 amino acids. The germline V and J ends were trimmed by 0 bases and 4 bases, with 18 bases remaining between them. CDR1 and CDR2 from the germline V gene are LNHNV and YYDKDF (reference sequence). The sequence was obtained from a man aged 25 to 40 who had recovered from COVID-19. This rearrangement joins TRBV15 to TRBJ1-4, with D possibly TRBD1 on 5 matching bases. Sequencing was carried out using PBMCs or T cells enriched from blood (not recorded which). This CDR3 reads CATSRDYPQTEFNEKLFF. The CDR3 nucleotides read TGTGCCACCAGCAGAGATTATCCCCAGACAGAGTTTAATGAAAAACTGTTTTTT.